This T cell receptor beta chain was obtained from a study of shared clonotypes between healthy human individuals. Overall study findings and caveats: What naive subsets generally showed was a larger estimated richness than memory subsets showed.

Original processing methods: Junction-only sequences without quality scores came from ImmunoSEQ, so filtering differed. TCRdb's copy holds only in-frame clones and misses some; the assay was immunoSEQ multiplex PCR. The D gene and trimming were derived from the DNA, and the V and J assignments and clone size from that table. The repertoire holds around 700,000 clones, with about 91% as singletons. About this clone: Its target is not known.

Naivety among CD8 cells was defined by CD45RO negativity and positive CCR7 selection, thereby excluding terminally differentiated effector memory CD45RA+ cells. The donors, all of them Caucasian adults, lived in Nashville, Tennessee. The clonotype was recovered from a young man in good health. Sequenced input: naive CD8+ T cells sorted from blood.

The CDR3 sequence is CASSGPREGSYEQYF. The CDR3 DNA follows: TGTGCCAGCAGTGGGCCACGCGAGGGGTCCTACGAGCAGTACTTC. This chain uses TRBV6-1 with TRBJ2-7; D assignment may be TRBD1 or TRBD2 (5 bases each). The CDR3 has 15 residues. Trimming cost V 4 bases and J 1 base, with 14 bases left between them. CDR1 is MNHNS, CDR2 SASEGT, per germline.